These 6 T cell receptor beta chains were all obtained from the same sample, sequenced in a study of blood T cell repertoires in COVID-19. Sequencing used immunoSEQ multiplex PCR; TCRdb keeps in-frame clones, though not all of them. This sample has about 97,000 clones, with 85% found just once. The sample taken for sequencing was peripheral blood. These receptor sequences come from a woman aged 70-85 years with active or convalescent COVID-19.

The V gene is TRBV19, the J gene TRBJ1-1, with 8 bases matching TRBD1. There are 14 residues in the CDR3. Germline-derived CDR1 and CDR2 are LNHDA and SQIVND (reference sequence). The junction had 15 bases not matched to a gene; V was cut back by 7 bases and J by 11 bases. The CDR3 DNA reads TGTGCCAGTACCTTCCGCCAGGGGGCTCGTGACGCTTTCTTT. Encoded protein: CASTFRQGARDAFF.

V gene TRBV28 combines with J gene TRBJ1-5, with 9 nucleotides matching TRBD1. This CDR3 is built from 15 residues. Germline V CDR1 and CDR2: MDHEN, SYDVKM. Germline trimming cut 2 bases from V and 9 bases from J; bases unmatched to any gene: 8. The CDR3: CASSLPGQGGVPQHF. The CDR3 DNA is TGTGCCAGCAGTTTACCGGGACAGGGTGGAGTGCCCCAGCATTTT.

CDR3 sequence reads: CASSPTRGRTEAFF. Written as DNA, the CDR3 is TGTGCCAGCAGCCCCACCAGGGGACGCACTGAAGCTTTCTTT. V gene TRBV11-2 combines with J gene TRBJ1-1; D is possibly TRBD1 (6 bases). The CDR3 spans 14 residues. Trimming removed 5 bases at V and 4 bases at J, with 14 bases between. Germline lookup yields CDR1 SGHAT and CDR2 FQNNGV.

J is TRBJ2-7 and V is TRBV9; 7 positions match TRBD1. CDR3 size: 13 residues. Per germline, CDR1 SGDLS and CDR2 YYNGEE. V lost 2 bases, J lost 6 bases, and 5 bases stayed unmatched. The CDR3 loop reads CASSVLQGTEQYF. CDR3 coding DNA: TGTGCCAGCAGCGTTCTACAGGGGACCGAGCAGTACTTC.

V gene TRBV5-6 combines with J gene TRBJ1-2; 8 bases align to TRBD1. CDR3 length: 13 amino acids. Trimming cost V 4 bases and J 3 bases; bases outside gene matches: 2. The V gene's germline CDR1 is SGHDT and CDR2 YYEEEE. The CDR3 loop reads CASSVGQDYGYTF. The CDR3 DNA follows: TGTGCCAGCAGCGTGGGACAGGACTATGGCTACACCTTC.

V is TRBV10-3 and J is TRBJ1-3; D is possibly TRBD1 (5 bases). Germline CDR1 and CDR2: ENHRY and SYGVKD. Trimming took 9 bases from V and 2 from J, leaving 11 bases between them. The CDR3 consists of 13 residues. CDR3 loop: CAMWGGTGNTIYF. CDR3 sequence (DNA): TGTGCCATGTGGGGGGGGACTGGAAACACCATATATTTT.